This TCR beta chain was profiled in a study of technical replicates of blood from a few donors. Germline V gene data show CDR1 as SGHNT and CDR2 as YYREEE (reference sequence). The CDR3 totals 11 residues. V was trimmed by 4 bases and J by 8 bases, leaving 7 bases between them. Libraries were prepared by immunoSEQ multiplex PCR; TCRdb keeps only in-frame clonotypes and omits some of them. The sample gives around 78,000 clones, about 93% of which show up once; 0.26% is in the top ten. V usage is TRBV5-4 and J usage is TRBJ1-3; D might be TRBD1 (5 bases). The receptor comes from a human donor in good health. Sequences were obtained from T cells isolated from PBMCs. CDR3: CASSPGDTIYF. CDR3 nucleotide sequence: TGTGCCAGCAGCCCGGGGGACACCATATATTTT.